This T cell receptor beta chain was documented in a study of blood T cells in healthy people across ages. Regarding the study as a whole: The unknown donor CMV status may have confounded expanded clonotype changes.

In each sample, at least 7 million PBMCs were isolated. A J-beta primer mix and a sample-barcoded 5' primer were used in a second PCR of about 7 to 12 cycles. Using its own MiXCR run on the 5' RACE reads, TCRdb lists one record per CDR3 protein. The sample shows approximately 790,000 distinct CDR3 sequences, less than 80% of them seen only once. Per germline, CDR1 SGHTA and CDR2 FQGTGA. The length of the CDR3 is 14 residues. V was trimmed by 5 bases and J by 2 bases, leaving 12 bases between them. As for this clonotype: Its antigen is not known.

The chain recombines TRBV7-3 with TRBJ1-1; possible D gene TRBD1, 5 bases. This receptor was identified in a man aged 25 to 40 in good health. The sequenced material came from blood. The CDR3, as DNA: TGTGCCAGCAGCCAAGGGGCCTTAAACACTGAAGCTTTCTTT. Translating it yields CASSQGALNTEAFF.